This record covers a single TCR beta chain. Some clones are missing from TCRdb's copy, which holds only in-frame ones; the method was immunoSEQ multiplex PCR. The sample lists about 180,000 clones, approximately 85% occurring once. These data originate in a study of blood T cell repertoires in COVID-19. Study context: Both acute and convalescent COVID-19 samples were obtained from the United States, Italy and Spain. Nucleic acid was either cDNA or gDNA, and it came from T cells, B-cell-depleted T cells, or PBMCs.

Looked up from germline, CDR1 is SGHTA and CDR2 is FQGNSA. After removal of 1 base from V and 2 bases from J, the junction contained 4 bases not matched to a gene. This CDR3 has 18 residues. This chain uses TRBV7-2 with TRBJ2-5; 16 bases are shared with TRBD2. Sequenced input: peripheral blood. The source of this sequence is a woman in her fifties or sixties with COVID-19, enrolled during active disease. CDR3 sequence (DNA): TGTGCCAGCAGCTTAGGCGGGACTAGCGGGGGGGGACAAGAGACCCAGTACTTC. It codes for CASSLGGTSGGGQETQYF. The full variable domain, its missing parts supplied by reference TRBV7-2 and TRBJ2-5, is GAGVSQSPSNKVTEKGKDVELRCDPISGHTALYWYRQSLGQGLEFLIYFQGNSAPDKSGLPSDRFSAERTGGSVSTLTIQRTQQEDSAVYLCASSLGGTSGGGQETQYFGPGTRLLVL.